This T cell receptor beta chain stems from a study of human T cells and chemical hapten exposure. Study context: For the roughly 23-week duration of the study, patients were given weekly doses of diphenylcyclopropenone on the scalp. Study observations and caveats: DPC sensitization left the count of TCRs above 1 in 1000 unchanged.

Time point indicated: patch test 2, 6 weeks after DPC sensitization. Documented treatment: therapeutic diphenylcyclopropenone sensitization with weekly scalp DPC. The V gene's germline CDR1 is KGHSH and CDR2 LQKENI. This CDR3 spans 15 amino acids. Unmatched junction bases numbered 8, after V lost 3 bases and J lost 7 bases. TCRdb used MiXCR to reprocess the RACE reads, holding one entry per CDR3 protein. The table records about 140,000 distinct CDR3 sequences, 10% to 15% of them present only once. A note on this clonotype: Its cognate antigen is unknown.

Sequencing was performed on whole blood, taken in connection with sensitization to the hapten diphenylcyclopropenone (DPC). The TCR comes from a woman aged 45-65 years with alopecia areata. Some clones in this sample may be carry-over from other donors' samples. V is TRBV18 and J is TRBJ2-2, with 7 nucleotides matching TRBD1. CDR3 bases: TGTGCCAGCTCACCGGGACAGCAACGGGTCGGGGAGCTGTTTTTT. This gives the protein CASSPGQQRVGELFF.